One and the same sample provided the 30 T cell receptor beta chains below, sequenced in a study of T-cell reconstitution after alpha-beta-depleted transplantation in children. Construction of the TCRbeta library involved unique molecular identifiers. One entry per CDR3 protein results from TCRdb running MiXCR on the PCR reads. The sample lists about 100,000 distinct CDR3 sequences, roughly 7.6% occurring once. Sample: PBMCs, taken before TCRalphabeta/CD19-depleted stem cell transplant. The receptors originated from a boy aged 2 to 10 with acute lymphoblastic leukemia, due to receive a stem cell transplant.

In this sample, this clonotype turned up a few times. This chain uses TRBV20-1 with TRBJ2-5; D is perhaps TRBD2 (5 bases). The CDR3 extends over 11 amino acids. With 0 bases removed from V and 10 bases from J, the gap between germline ends came to 9 bases. Germline loops: CDR1 DFQATT, CDR2 SNEGSKA (reference sequence). CDR3 loop: CSARDHEGQYF. The CDR3 bases are TGCAGTGCTAGAGATCACGAGGGCCAGTACTTC.

This clonotype was seen ten or more times. This chain links TRBV29-1 with TRBJ2-1, with TRBD1 as a possible D gene (5 bases). The CDR3 is 12 amino acids. Trimming stripped 3 bases from V and 12 bases from J, with 15 bases between. Germline V CDR1 and CDR2: SQVTM, ANQGSEA. CDR3 protein: CSVDRQSGMQFF. CDR3 sequence (DNA): TGCAGCGTTGACAGGCAGTCAGGGATGCAGTTCTTC.

Many counts were recorded for this clonotype. This chain connects TRBV20-1 to TRBJ2-1, with TRBD1 matching over 8 bases. CDR3 length equals 14 residues. Germline V gene sequence: CDR1 DFQATT, CDR2 SNEGSKA (reference sequence). The ends lost 3 bases at V and 7 bases at J; junction bases unmatched: 8. The CDR3 spells CSASRGQVRNEQFF. The CDR3 bases are TGCAGTGCTAGTCGGGGACAGGTTCGTAATGAGCAGTTCTTC.

This clonotype has at least ten counts. The chain is built from TRBV7-2 and TRBJ2-6, with D hard to call. V was trimmed by 3 bases and J by 4 bases, leaving 10 bases between them. The CDR3 contains 15 residues. Germline V gene sequence: CDR1 SGHTA, CDR2 FQGNSA. This chain's CDR3 is CASSLRAPGANVLTF. The CDR3 DNA reads TGTGCCAGCAGCTTGAGAGCGCCCGGGGCCAACGTCCTGACTTTC. Together with reference TRBV7-2 and TRBJ2-6, the CDR3 gives the full variable domain: GAGVSQSPSNKVTEKGKDVELRCDPISGHTALYWYRQSLGQGLEFLIYFQGNSAPDKSGLPSDRFSAERTGGSVSTLTIQRTQQEDSAVYLCASSLRAPGANVLTFGAGSRLTVL.

In its sample, this clonotype was seen a few times. This sequence joins TRBV5-1 and TRBJ2-7, with D tentatively TRBD1 or TRBD2 (6 bases each). The CDR3 totals 16 residues. The germline CDR1 and CDR2 sequences are SGHRS and YFSETQ. V was clipped by 0 bases and J by 7 bases, with 20 bases between them. CDR3 bases: TGCGCCAGCAGCTTGGGGGGGGCGCCGGAGGCGAGAGAGCAGTACTTC. Translation gives CASSLGGAPEAREQYF.

The sample holds a few counts of this clonotype. The chain employs TRBV19 and TRBJ1-2, with TRBD1 as a possible D gene (6 bases). V lost 6 bases and J 5 bases, leaving 19 bases between the germline ends. Per germline, CDR1 LNHDA and CDR2 SQIVND (reference sequence). The CDR3 extends over 15 amino acids. CDR3 coding DNA: TGTGCCAGTAGGACTGCACTCCGGACAGCTTATGGCTACACCTTC. Translating it yields CASRTALRTAYGYTF.

The V call is TRBV7-8, the J call TRBJ1-1; D is possibly TRBD1 (6 bases). This CDR3 has 13 amino acids. Trimming pared 6 bases from V and 4 bases from J, leaving 12 bases between. Germline V lookup: CDR1 SGHVS, CDR2 FQNEAQ. The CDR3 coding sequence is TGTGCCAGCAGACAGGGAGCGGGCACTGAAGCTTTCTTT. It yields the protein CASRQGAGTEAFF.

This clonotype occurred many times. This chain uses TRBV15 with TRBJ1-5; D remains unclear. Trimming took off 5 bases at V and 2 bases at J, with 7 bases between the two ends. The CDR3 contains 13 residues. Germline V gene data show CDR1 as LNHNV and CDR2 as YYDKDF (reference sequence). CDR3 loop: CATSGRRNQPQHF. CDR3 sequence (DNA): TGTGCCACCAGCGGAAGGCGCAATCAGCCCCAGCATTTT.

This clonotype has a handful of counts. The chain joins TRBV7-6 to TRBJ2-2; tentatively, D is TRBD1 (5 bases). The CDR3 spans 14 residues. V was trimmed by 1 base and J by 6 bases, leaving 9 bases between them. CDR1 SGHVS and CDR2 FNYEAQ come from the germline V gene. This CDR3 is CASSLEGFPGELFF. CDR3 coding DNA: TGTGCCAGCAGCTTAGAGGGGTTTCCCGGGGAGCTGTTTTTT.

The gene calls are TRBV20-1 and TRBJ1-2, with TRBD1 matching over 9 bases. The CDR3 extends over 18 amino acids. Germline V gene lookup returns CDR1 DFQATT and CDR2 SNEGSKA (reference sequence). J gave up 0 bases and V 2 bases, and 13 bases lay outside the gene matches. DNA of the CDR3: TGCAGTGCTAGAACCCCCGGGACAGGGACCCTAGCTAACTATGGCTACACCTTC. Its translation is CSARTPGTGTLANYGYTF.

At least ten counts were recorded for this clonotype. V is TRBV11-1 and J is TRBJ1-1; 8 positions match TRBD1. With 5 bases clipped from V and 1 base from J, the junction kept 15 bases outside the gene matches. The CDR3 runs 18 residues. CDR1 is SGHAT, CDR2 FQDESV, per germline (reference sequence). The CDR3 loop is CASSPKVGTGSWNTEAFF. The CDR3 bases are TGTGCCAGCAGCCCAAAAGTTGGGACAGGTAGTTGGAACACTGAAGCTTTCTTT.

This sequence joins TRBV14 and TRBJ2-5; D is undetermined. V dropped 0 bases and J dropped 7 bases, with 9 bases sitting between them. The CDR3 is made up of 13 amino acids. Germline V gene lookup returns CDR1 SGHDN and CDR2 FVKESK. The CDR3 DNA reads as TGTGCCAGCAGCCAAGATCCCTCCGGGACCCAGTACTTC. Its translation: CASSQDPSGTQYF. The full variable domain, in which reference TRBV14 and TRBJ2-5 provide the parts outside the CDR3, is EAGVTQFPSHSVIEKGQTVTLRCDPISGHDNLYWYRRVMGKEIKFLLHFVKESKQDESGMPNNRFLAERTGGTYSTLKVQPAELEDSGVYFCASSQDPSGTQYFGPGTRLLVL.

This clonotype has a count of ten or more. The chain uses TRBV29-1 and TRBJ1-6, with a tentative D call TRBD1 (6 bases). Germline CDR1 reads SQVTM; CDR2 reads ANQGSEA. The CDR3 totals 14 residues. V was shortened by 6 bases and J by 1 base, with 10 bases between the two germline ends. The CDR3 DNA reads as TGCAGCGTCGCAGGGGATTCCTATAATTCACCCCTCCACTTT. Residues: CSVAGDSYNSPLHF.

This clonotype has a handful of counts. This chain uses TRBV15 with TRBJ2-1, with 7 positions matching TRBD1. CDR1 LNHNV and CDR2 YYDKDF come from the germline V gene (reference sequence). V lost 0 bases and J lost 12; bases outside the gene matches: 14. The CDR3 contains 16 residues. In nucleotides, the CDR3 is TGTGCCACCAGCAGAGATAGGGGGCGCAGCCAAGTGCGGCAGTTCTTC. Protein product: CATSRDRGRSQVRQFF.

This clonotype showed up many times. The rearrangement uses TRBV7-2 and TRBJ2-3, with 9 bases identical to TRBD1. V lost 2 bases to trimming and J lost 4 bases; unmatched junction nucleotides: 7. The CDR3 contains 16 residues. CDR1 and CDR2 from the germline V gene are SGHTA and FQGNSA. Written as DNA, the CDR3 is TGTGCCAGCAGCTTATTGTTTACAGGGGGCTCAGATACGCAGTATTTT. It specifies CASSLLFTGGSDTQYF.

Ten or more counts support this clonotype. V is TRBV4-3 and J is TRBJ2-7, with D perhaps being TRBD1 or TRBD2 (5 bases each). This CDR3 is built from 15 residues. V was shortened by 3 bases and J by 1 base, with 13 bases between the two germline ends. Germline lookup yields CDR1 LGHNA and CDR2 YSLEER. CDR3 protein: CASSQDRDGSYEQYF. CDR3 in DNA: TGCGCCAGCAGCCAGGACCGGGACGGGTCCTACGAGCAGTACTTC.

CDR3 loop: CASSPGQGISYNEQFF. CDR3 in DNA: TGTGCCAGCAGTCCGGGACAGGGAATATCCTACAATGAGCAGTTCTTC. The chain employs TRBV27 and TRBJ2-1; 9 positions match TRBD1. V dropped 5 bases and J dropped 1; count of bases not matched to a gene: 6. CDR1 and CDR2 (germline): MNHEY, SMNVEV (reference sequence). CDR3 length equals 16 residues.

Ten or more counts support this clonotype. Here the CDR3 DNA reads TGTGCCAGCTCACCGACCGGCGGAATAAACACCATATATTTT. Translating it yields CASSPTGGINTIYF. This sequence joins TRBV18 and TRBJ1-3; D not certain. V dropped 3 bases and J dropped 6 bases, with 12 bases sitting between them. The germline gives CDR1 KGHSH, CDR2 LQKENI. The CDR3 is 14 amino acids.

The rearrangement joins TRBV4-2 to TRBJ1-1; perhaps TRBD1 as D (6 bases). This CDR3 comprises 13 residues. V shed 0 bases and J shed 11 bases, with 13 bases lying between them. The germline V gene encodes CDR1 LGHNA and CDR2 YNFKEQ. This CDR3 reads CASSQDTRGNAFF. CDR3 DNA: TGTGCCAGCAGCCAAGATACGAGGGGGAACGCTTTCTTT.

This clonotype has a handful of counts. This chain uses TRBV20-1 with TRBJ1-2; D uncertain. Germline CDR1 is DFQATT and CDR2 is SNEGSKA (reference sequence). The CDR3 runs 13 residues. V was pared by 6 bases and J by 4 bases, with 15 bases between. CDR3 sequence reads: CSATSTLFYGYTF. The DNA of the CDR3 is TGCAGTGCCACTTCTACCCTTTTCTATGGCTACACCTTC.

The chain links TRBV7-8 to TRBJ2-7, with D perhaps being TRBD1 or TRBD2 (6 bases each). Between the trimmed V and J ends, which lost 2 bases and 4 bases, there was a span of 12 bases. From germline, CDR1 is SGHVS and CDR2 FQNEAQ. CDR3 length equals 14 residues. The CDR3 DNA sequence: TGTGCCAGCAGCTTATACCAGGGGACTTACGAGCAGTACTTC. Amino acids: CASSLYQGTYEQYF.

At least ten counts were recorded for this clonotype. The rearrangement uses TRBV7-9 and TRBJ2-7; D perhaps matches TRBD1 (7 bases). V was pared by 4 bases and J by 4 bases, with 14 bases between. CDR3 size: 14 residues. Germline V CDR1 and CDR2: SEHNR, FQNEAQ (reference sequence). CDR3 in amino acids: CASSSTQGGYEQYF. For the CDR3, the DNA is TGTGCCAGCAGCTCAACGCAGGGGGGATACGAGCAGTACTTC.

This clonotype was counted only a few times. This rearrangement joins TRBV20-1 to TRBJ2-1; D unclear. Trimming removed 5 bases at V and 6 bases at J, with 17 bases between. The CDR3 spans 14 residues. Germline V gene lookup returns CDR1 DFQATT and CDR2 SNEGSKA (reference sequence). In DNA, the CDR3 is TGCAGTGCTGAGGTTCAGCCCACCTCCAATGAGCAGTTCTTC. Amino acid sequence: CSAEVQPTSNEQFF.

This clonotype was counted at least ten times. The chain is built from TRBV7-2 and TRBJ1-5; D is undetermined. Germline V CDR1 and CDR2: SGHTA, FQGNSA. CDR3 length: 15 residues. V lost 1 base to trimming and J lost 4 bases, with 11 bases between them. CDR3 in amino acids: CASSLDASGNQPQHF. The CDR3 DNA reads as TGTGCCAGCAGCTTAGACGCCAGTGGGAATCAGCCCCAGCATTTT. The variable domain in full, with the rest retrieved from reference TRBV7-2 and TRBJ1-5, is GAGVSQSPSNKVTEKGKDVELRCDPISGHTALYWYRQSLGQGLEFLIYFQGNSAPDKSGLPSDRFSAERTGGSVSTLTIQRTQQEDSAVYLCASSLDASGNQPQHFGDGTRLSIL.

J is TRBJ2-5 and V is TRBV5-6; D remains unclear. V was cut by 4 bases and J by 0 bases, with 7 bases left in between. The CDR3 runs 13 residues. Germline-derived CDR1 and CDR2 are SGHDT and YYEEEE. The CDR3 reads CASSRLDQETQYF. CDR3 sequence (DNA): TGTGCCAGCAGCCGACTCGACCAAGAGACCCAGTACTTC. Together with reference TRBV5-6 and TRBJ2-5, the CDR3 gives the full variable domain: DAGVTQSPTHLIKTRGQQVTLRCSPKSGHDTVSWYQQALGQGPQFIFQYYEEEERQRGNFPDRFSGHQFPNYSSELNVNALLLGDSALYLCASSRLDQETQYFGPGTRLLVL.

This rearrangement joins TRBV20-1 to TRBJ2-1; the D is unclear. The V gene's germline CDR1 is DFQATT and CDR2 SNEGSKA (reference sequence). CDR3 length equals 12 residues. Trimming removed 7 bases from V and 0 bases from J, with 7 bases in between. CDR3 nucleotides: TGCAGTGGGGCCAACTCCTACAATGAGCAGTTCTTC. Protein product: CSGANSYNEQFF.

This clonotype appeared a few times. V is TRBV24-1 and J is TRBJ2-1, with 11 bases that match TRBD1. CDR3 length equals 14 residues. The ends lost 4 bases at V and 14 bases at J; junction bases unmatched: 9. In germline, CDR1 is KGHDR, CDR2 SFDVKD. The CDR3 DNA sequence: TGTGCCACCAGTGACCCGGGACAGGGGGGGGTTAAGTTCTTC. This codes for CATSDPGQGGVKFF.

The CDR3 bases are TGTGCCAGTATCGAAGAAACAGGGGTGGGCACTGAAGCTTTCTTT. Protein sequence: CASIEETGVGTEAFF. The chain has TRBV19 and TRBJ1-1; 7 bases are shared with TRBD1. Germline V CDR1 and CDR2: LNHDA, SQIVND (reference sequence). Trimming removed 7 bases from V and 4 bases from J; junction bases left unmatched: 12. The CDR3 runs 15 residues.

The gene calls are TRBV6-2 or TRBV6-3 and TRBJ2-1; 8 bases fit TRBD2. This CDR3 is 13 amino acids long. The germline gives CDR1 MNHEY, CDR2 SVGEGT. V shed 6 bases and J 5 bases; nucleotides not matched to a gene: 3. The CDR3 sequence: CASRRGGDNEQFF. The CDR3 nucleotides read TGTGCCAGCAGACGGGGGGGGGACAATGAGCAGTTCTTC.

This clonotype was detected ten times or more. The rearrangement links TRBV7-9 to TRBJ2-3; unclear D gene. The V and J ends lost 5 bases and 5 bases respectively, with 11 bases between them. The CDR3 runs to 13 residues. Germline-derived CDR1 and CDR2 are SEHNR and FQNEAQ (reference sequence). The CDR3 loop reads CASSPPARDTQYF. The CDR3 coding sequence is TGTGCCAGCAGCCCTCCGGCGAGAGATACGCAGTATTTT. Full variable domain (missing parts from reference TRBV7-9 and TRBJ2-3): DTGVSQNPRHKITKRGQNVTFRCDPISEHNRLYWYRQTLGQGPEFLTYFQNEAQLEKSRLLSDRFSAERPKGSFSTLEIQRTEQGDSAMYLCASSPPARDTQYFGPGTRLTVL.